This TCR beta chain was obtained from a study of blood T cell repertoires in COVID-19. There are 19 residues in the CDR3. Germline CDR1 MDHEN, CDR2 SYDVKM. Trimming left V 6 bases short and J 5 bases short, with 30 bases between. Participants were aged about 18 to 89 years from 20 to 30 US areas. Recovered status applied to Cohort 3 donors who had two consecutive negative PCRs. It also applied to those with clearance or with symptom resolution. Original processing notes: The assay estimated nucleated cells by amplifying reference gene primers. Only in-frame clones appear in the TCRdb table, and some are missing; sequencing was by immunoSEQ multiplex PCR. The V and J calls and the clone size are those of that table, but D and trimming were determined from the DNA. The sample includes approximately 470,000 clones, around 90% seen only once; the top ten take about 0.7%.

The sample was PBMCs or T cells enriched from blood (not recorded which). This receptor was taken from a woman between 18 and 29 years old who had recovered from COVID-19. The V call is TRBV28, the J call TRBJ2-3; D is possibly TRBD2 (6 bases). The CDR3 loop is CASRSRWDGQRGGRDTQYF. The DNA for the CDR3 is TGTGCCAGCAGAAGTCGCTGGGACGGTCAAAGGGGAGGTAGAGATACGCAGTATTTT. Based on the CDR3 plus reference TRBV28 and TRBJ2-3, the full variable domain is DVKVTQSSRYLVKRTGEKVFLECVQDMDHENMFWYRQDPGLGLRLIYFSYDVKMKEKGDIPEGYSVSREKKERFSLILESASTNQTSMYLCASRSRWDGQRGGRDTQYFGPGTRLTVL.